This passage covers 16 T cell receptor beta chains from one sample sequenced in a study of shared clonotypes between healthy human individuals. Naive CD8 populations comprised CD45RO-negative cells positively selected for CCR7, excluding terminally differentiated effector memory CD45RA+ cells. Measured with immunoSEQ multiplex PCR; TCRdb has only the in-frame clones, and not every one. The sample holds about 1,900,000 clones, less than 95% seen once. Sequenced: naive CD8+ T cells sorted from blood. The receptors were gathered from a man between 18 and 35 years old in good health.

The chain recombines TRBV7-8 with TRBJ1-2; 9 bases line up with TRBD1. From germline, CDR1 is SGHVS and CDR2 FQNEAQ. After removal of 2 bases from V and 8 bases from J, the junction contained 9 bases not matched to a gene. This CDR3 region has 15 residues. The CDR3 region has the DNA TGTGCCAGCAGCTTACCCGGGACAGGGACTCTCGGCTACACCTTC. Translated: CASSLPGTGTLGYTF.

This clone was detected once. The sample carries other DNA sequences with the same CDR3. The chain couples TRBV6-1 to TRBJ2-7; D is perhaps TRBD2 (5 bases). This CDR3 contains 12 residues. The ends were cut back, 6 bases at V and 3 bases at J, with 9 bases in the middle. CDR1 is MNHNS and CDR2 is SASEGT in the germline V gene. CDR3: CASSPGGYEQYF. The CDR3 coding sequence is TGTGCCAGCAGCCCCGGAGGCTACGAGCAGTACTTC.

The chain is built from TRBV6-6 and TRBJ2-2; 7 nucleotides align to TRBD1. V lost 5 bases, J lost 4 bases, and 10 bases stayed unmatched. Germline CDR1 reads MNHNY; CDR2 reads SVGAGI (reference sequence). The CDR3 loop spans 16 amino acids. The CDR3 loop is CASSPIGGRGTGELFF. The CDR3 nucleotides are TGTGCCAGCAGTCCCATAGGGGGCAGGGGCACCGGGGAGCTGTTTTTT.

This chain links TRBV28 with TRBJ2-7; TRBD2 agrees at 10 bases. Losses at the gene ends were 5 bases for V and 6 bases for J; bases not matched to a gene: 10. CDR1 and CDR2 from the germline V gene are MDHEN and SYDVKM. This CDR3 is 15 amino acids long. Here the CDR3 reads CASSHRLAGKVEQYF. The DNA of the CDR3 is TGTGCCAGCAGTCACCGACTAGCGGGTAAAGTCGAGCAGTACTTC.

The chain joins TRBV6-4 to TRBJ2-7, with TRBD2 identical over 7 bases. Germline V gene sequence: CDR1 MRHNA, CDR2 SNTAGT. This CDR3 is 16 amino acids long. Trimming took 7 bases from V and 4 from J; bases not matched to a gene: 16. Here the CDR3 reads CASTPQVGRAGYEQYF. As DNA, the CDR3 is TGTGCCAGCACGCCTCAGGTGGGGAGAGCGGGATACGAGCAGTACTTC.

The chain couples TRBV5-8 to TRBJ2-2; TRBD1 aligns across 9 bases. The junction had 15 bases not matched to a gene; V was cut back by 9 bases and J by 0 bases. The length of the CDR3 is 18 residues. CDR1 is SGHTS and CDR2 is YDEGEE in the germline V gene. The CDR3 nucleotides read TGTGCCACTCACCCGGGACAGGGAATTCGCCCGAACACCGGGGAGCTGTTTTTT. Translating gives CATHPGQGIRPNTGELFF.

The chain couples TRBV29-1 to TRBJ1-2; TRBD1 matches at 9 bases. Germline CDR1 and CDR2: SQVTM and ANQGSEA. V lost 7 bases, J lost 6 bases, and 15 bases stayed unmatched. The CDR3 consists of 15 residues. In DNA form, the CDR3 reads TGCAGCGCCCCCGAAGCCAGGACAGGGGACCATGGCTACACCTTC. Amino acids: CSAPEARTGDHGYTF. The full variable domain, in which reference TRBV29-1 and TRBJ1-2 provide the parts outside the CDR3, is SAVISQKPSRDICQRGTSLTIQCQVDSQVTMMFWYRQQPGQSLTLIATANQGSEATYESGFVIDKFPISRPNLTFSTLTVSNMSPEDSSIYLCSAPEARTGDHGYTFGSGTRLTVV.

The chain has TRBV25-1 and TRBJ2-1, with TRBD1 identical over 9 bases. The trim removed 5 bases at V and 4 bases at J, leaving 6 bases unmatched. The germline V gene encodes CDR1 MGHDK and CDR2 SYGVNS. The CDR3 is made up of 15 amino acids. The CDR3 region has the DNA TGTGCCAGCAGTTCTGGGGGACAGGGTTACAATGAGCAGTTCTTC. Translation: CASSSGGQGYNEQFF.

The CDR3 sequence is CASSHTGGLYEQYF. The DNA of the CDR3 is TGCGCCAGCAGCCACACAGGGGGCCTATACGAGCAGTACTTC. The chain recombines TRBV4-1 with TRBJ2-7, with 9 nucleotides matching TRBD1. Germline V lookup: CDR1 MGHRA, CDR2 YSYEKL. The CDR3 runs to 14 residues. V shed 3 bases, J shed 4 bases, and the junction held 4 bases outside the gene matches.

This clone has just a few counts. The chain employs TRBV29-1 and TRBJ1-2; TRBD1 aligns across 10 bases. This CDR3 contains 13 residues. V was clipped by 1 base and J by 6 bases; unmatched bases: 2. The germline V gene encodes CDR1 SQVTM and CDR2 ANQGSEA. The CDR3 bases are TGCAGCGTTGAAGCCGGGACAGGGGATGGCTACACCTTC. The encoded protein is CSVEAGTGDGYTF.

Comments on this clone: Other DNA sequences within the sample encode an identical CDR3. The chain couples TRBV4-3 to TRBJ2-7; TRBD2 aligns across 10 bases. CDR1 is LGHNA and CDR2 is YSLEER in the germline V gene. The CDR3 covers 15 residues. V was pared by 1 base and J by 2 bases, with 2 bases of the junction left unmatched. CDR3 sequence (DNA): TGCGCCAGCAGCCAAGGACTAGCGGGCACCTACGAGCAGTACTTC. This translates into CASSQGLAGTYEQYF.

In this sample, this clone turned up once. V gene TRBV4-3 combines with J gene TRBJ2-1; 11 bases are a match to TRBD2. There are 15 residues in the CDR3. Germline assignment: CDR1 LGHNA and CDR2 YSLEER. The J segment lost 7 bases and the V segment lost 4 bases, leaving 6 bases of the junction unmatched. CDR3 DNA sequence: TGCGCCAGCAGCCCCCTGACTAGCGGGGTAAATGAGCAGTTCTTC. Its protein product is CASSPLTSGVNEQFF.

This sequence joins TRBV6-1 and TRBJ1-1; D is ambiguous. The CDR3 loop spans 13 amino acids. Germline CDR1 is MNHNS and CDR2 is SASEGT. V was pared by 6 bases and J by 5 bases, with 13 bases between. The CDR3 reads CASRVSVGTEAFF. The CDR3 DNA follows: TGTGCCAGCAGGGTCAGTGTCGGAACTGAAGCTTTCTTT.

V is TRBV5-6 and J is TRBJ2-7, with 8 positions matching TRBD1. CDR1 is SGHDT and CDR2 is YYEEEE in the germline V gene. The junction had 5 bases not matched to a gene; V was cut back by 3 bases and J by 0 bases. The CDR3 spans 15 residues. This chain's CDR3 is CASSSRGHLSYEQYF. The DNA for the CDR3 is TGTGCCAGCAGCTCCAGGGGGCACCTCTCCTACGAGCAGTACTTC. Full variable domain (missing parts from reference TRBV5-6 and TRBJ2-7): DAGVTQSPTHLIKTRGQQVTLRCSPKSGHDTVSWYQQALGQGPQFIFQYYEEEERQRGNFPDRFSGHQFPNYSSELNVNALLLGDSALYLCASSSRGHLSYEQYFGPGTRLTVT.

This chain connects TRBV11-2 to TRBJ2-2; 11 bases are a match to TRBD1. CDR1 is SGHAT and CDR2 is FQNNGV in the germline V gene. The length of the CDR3 is 18 residues. V shed 3 bases and J 3 bases; nucleotides not matched to a gene: 9. CDR3 sequence: CASSLVLGQGAYTGELFF. The CDR3 coding sequence is TGTGCCAGCAGCTTGGTTCTTGGACAGGGGGCGTACACCGGGGAGCTGTTTTTT.

V and J are TRBV29-1 and TRBJ2-4, with 8 bases lining up with TRBD1. The CDR3 is made up of 13 amino acids. In germline, CDR1 is SQVTM, CDR2 ANQGSEA. After removal of 7 bases from V and 7 bases from J, the junction contained 9 bases not matched to a gene. In DNA form, the CDR3 reads TGCAGCGGTTATGCAGGGGGCTCGAACATTCAGTACTTC. Translated: CSGYAGGSNIQYF.